The rows below give T cell receptor beta chains drawn from one sample of a study of identical twins. TCRdb redid the calling of the 5' RACE reads with MiXCR, one entry per CDR3 protein. The sample shows 200,000 to 250,000 distinct CDR3 sequences, about 7.5% of them seen only once. The same data also contributed to another study, on yellow fever vaccine responses in identical twins.

The sequencing input was memory (CD45RO+) T cells sorted from blood. The receptors here all came from a woman under 30 in good health. CDR3s include the opening cysteine and the closing phenylalanine or tryptophan. Each record gives: J gene, clone size, V gene, D gene, CDR3 DNA, CDR3 protein. The D gene is left open where the match is weak. Size is stated for part of the rows, as once, few or many counts, or as a class when the clone is expanded.

J: TRBJ2-5
size: many
V: TRBV7-2
D: .
DNA: TGTGCCAGCAGCTTAGATCGGGCCTCTAAGACCCAGTACTTC
CDR3: CASSLDRASKTQYF

J: TRBJ2-1
size: many
V: TRBV24-1
D: TRBD1
DNA: TGTGCCACCAGTGATTGGACAGGGGAAGGCGATGAGCAGTTCTTC
CDR3: CATSDWTGEGDEQFF

J: TRBJ1-1
size: few
V: TRBV7-9
D: .
DNA: TGTGCCAGCAGCTTTCCAGCCATGAACACTGAAGCTTTCTTT
CDR3: CASSFPAMNTEAFF

J: TRBJ2-2
size: many
V: TRBV12-3/TRBV12-4
D: .
DNA: TGTGCCAGCAGCCCAGTGGCCGGGGAGCTGTTTTTT
CDR3: CASSPVAGELFF

J: TRBJ2-7
size: .
V: TRBV2
D: .
DNA: TGTGCCAGCCAGGCAATTGGTAAGGGGACCTACGAGCAGTACTTC
CDR3: CASQAIGKGTYEQYF

J: TRBJ2-1
size: few
V: TRBV6-5
D: TRBD2
DNA: TGTGCCAGCAGTTATATCTTGGGACTAGCGGGGGTCAATGAGCAGTTCTTC
CDR3: CASSYILGLAGVNEQFF

J: TRBJ2-7
size: .
V: TRBV20-1
D: .
DNA: TGCAGTGCCGGACTGAACTACGAGCAGTACTTC
CDR3: CSAGLNYEQYF

J: TRBJ2-7
size: many
V: TRBV7-9
D: .
DNA: TGTGCCAGCAGCTTAGGTCTAGCCGAGCAGTACTTC
CDR3: CASSLGLAEQYF

J: TRBJ1-1
size: many
V: TRBV5-1
D: .
DNA: TGCGCCAGCAGCTTGGAACCGTACACTGAAGCTTTCTTT
CDR3: CASSLEPYTEAFF

J: TRBJ2-2
size: .
V: TRBV10-3
D: TRBD1
DNA: TGTGCCATAGACGGGACAGGTGACACCGGGGAGCTGTTTTTT
CDR3: CAIDGTGDTGELFF

J: TRBJ2-5
size: many
V: TRBV20-1
D: .
DNA: TGCAGTGCCCACACCCCCTACCAAGAGACCCAGTACTTC
CDR3: CSAHTPYQETQYF

J: TRBJ1-1
size: few
V: TRBV25-1
D: .
DNA: TGTGCCAGCAGTGAATCGGGACCGGGAATGAACACTGAAGCTTTCTTT
CDR3: CASSESGPGMNTEAFF

J: TRBJ1-4
size: .
V: TRBV6-6
D: .
DNA: TGTGCCAGCGGGCCCCCGGGCAATGAAAAACTGTTTTTT
CDR3: CASGPPGNEKLFF

J: TRBJ1-4
size: many
V: TRBV29-1
D: TRBD1
DNA: TGCAGCGTTGCCCCATCCGGGACAGATAATGAAAAACTGTTTTTT
CDR3: CSVAPSGTDNEKLFF

J: TRBJ2-1
size: few
V: TRBV6-5
D: .
DNA: TGTGCCAGCGTTAGGTCAGGGGTTTCATACAATGAGCAGTTCTTC
CDR3: CASVRSGVSYNEQFF

J: TRBJ1-2
size: .
V: TRBV16
D: .
DNA: TGTGCCAGCAGCCAATCCGGCAAGGTGACGGTGGGGGGCTACACCTTC
CDR3: CASSQSGKVTVGGYTF

J: TRBJ2-2
size: few
V: TRBV6-5
D: .
DNA: TGTGCCAGCAGTTACTCGAGGACGATCGGGGGCACCGGGGAGCTGTTTTTT
CDR3: CASSYSRTIGGTGELFF

J: TRBJ2-5
size: .
V: TRBV15
D: TRBD1
DNA: TGTGCCACCAGCAGGGAACAGGGGGCCGCGGAGACCCAGTACTTC
CDR3: CATSREQGAAETQYF

J: TRBJ2-5
size: .
V: TRBV9
D: .
DNA: TGTGCCAGCAGCCGGGCCCCGACCCAAGAGACCCAGTACTTC
CDR3: CASSRAPTQETQYF

J: TRBJ2-1
size: .
V: TRBV19
D: .
DNA: TGTGCCAGTAGTATAGGCCGGGGCGGCTCCTACAATGAGCAGTTCTTC
CDR3: CASSIGRGGSYNEQFF

J: TRBJ1-1
size: few
V: TRBV5-1
D: .
DNA: TGCGCCAGCAGCTTGGAGGGGGTTCTCAGCACTGAAGCTTTCTTT
CDR3: CASSLEGVLSTEAFF

J: TRBJ2-3
size: few
V: TRBV7-8
D: .
DNA: TGTGCCAGCAGCTCCCCCCGGGGGCCCACAGATACGCAGTATTTT
CDR3: CASSSPRGPTDTQYF

J: TRBJ2-5
size: few
V: TRBV20-1
D: TRBD1
DNA: TGCAGTGCTAGAGATAGCGACAGGGGGCGGGAGACCCAGTACTTC
CDR3: CSARDSDRGRETQYF

J: TRBJ2-5
size: many
V: TRBV5-1
D: .
DNA: TGCGCCAGCATGACTTCAGGGTCCCCGGAGACCCAGTACTTC
CDR3: CASMTSGSPETQYF

J: TRBJ2-3
size: .
V: TRBV2
D: .
DNA: TGTGCCATCGATTTGGTGGGGGATGTCACAGATACGCAGTATTTT
CDR3: CAIDLVGDVTDTQYF

J: TRBJ2-1
size: once
V: TRBV28
D: TRBD2
DNA: TGTGCCAGCAGGATGGGACTAGCCCGCTCCTACAATGAGCAGTTCTTC
CDR3: CASRMGLARSYNEQFF

J: TRBJ2-7
size: .
V: TRBV6-2/TRBV6-3
D: .
DNA: TGTGCCAGCAGTTACTCTGCCGTGCCACCCTACGAGCAGTACTTC
CDR3: CASSYSAVPPYEQYF

J: TRBJ2-3
size: many
V: TRBV11-2
D: TRBD2
DNA: TGTGCCAGCAGCTTCATGACTAGCGGGGGGACAGATACGCAGTATTTT
CDR3: CASSFMTSGGTDTQYF

J: TRBJ2-7
size: many
V: TRBV3-1
D: .
DNA: TGTGCCAGCAGCCAAGGTTGGGGTCCCTACGAGCAGTACTTC
CDR3: CASSQGWGPYEQYF

J: TRBJ2-5
size: many
V: TRBV7-2
D: .
DNA: TGTGCCAGCAGCTTAGTCTGGTCAGGAGATTACGCGGCCCAGTACTTC
CDR3: CASSLVWSGDYAAQYF

J: TRBJ2-3
size: many
V: TRBV28
D: .
DNA: TGTGCCAGCCAACAGGGTTGGAGAGATACGCAGTATTTT
CDR3: CASQQGWRDTQYF